The 11 T cell receptor beta chains listed next were all sequenced from one sample in a study of CD8 T cells in Susac syndrome. A quantity of about 0.45 to 1 ug RNA underwent reverse transcription using random hexamers. TCRdb re-called the immunoSEQ multiplex PCR reads through MiXCR, storing one row per CDR3 protein. Of around 200,000 distinct CDR3 sequences listed, approximately 95% are singletons. Source material: CD4+ T cells from PBMCs. The source of these receptors is a human donor with multiple sclerosis.

This chain joins TRBV5-4 and TRBJ2-2, with TRBD2 identical over 11 bases. CDR1 is SGHNT and CDR2 is YYREEE in the germline V gene (reference sequence). This CDR3 has 15 residues. Germline trimming cut 4 bases from V and 4 bases from J; bases unmatched to any gene: 3. CDR3 in DNA: TGTGCCAGCAGCCCTGGACTAGCGGGCACCGGGGAGCTGTTTTTT. The encoded protein is CASSPGLAGTGELFF.

The V and J genes are TRBV7-9 and TRBJ2-3; D gene uncertain. V was pared by 5 bases and J by 3 bases, with 18 bases between. The CDR3 has 16 residues. Germline loops: CDR1 SEHNR, CDR2 FQNEAQ (reference sequence). This CDR3 is CASSRPGVGLTDTQYF. The CDR3 DNA reads TGTGCCAGCAGCCGGCCGGGCGTGGGTTTGACAGATACGCAGTATTTT. The variable domain in full, completed from reference TRBV7-9 and TRBJ2-3, reads DTGVSQNPRHKITKRGQNVTFRCDPISEHNRLYWYRQTLGQGPEFLTYFQNEAQLEKSRLLSDRFSAERPKGSFSTLEIQRTEQGDSAMYLCASSRPGVGLTDTQYFGPGTRLTVL.

Notes on this clonotype: One end of the junction fails to match germline, which may point to a read error. V is TRBV7-7 and J is TRBJ2-3, with TRBD2 matching 8 bases. CDR3 size: 15 residues. Germline CDR1 is SSHAT and CDR2 is FNYEAQ (reference sequence). The CDR3 sequence: CASSFRGGSTDTQYF. CDR3 DNA: TGTGCTAGCAGCTTCCGGGGGGGAAGCACAGATACGCAGTATTTT.

The genes are TRBV29-1 and TRBJ2-1; no reliable D call. V dropped 8 bases and J dropped 8 bases, with 13 bases sitting between them. CDR3 length equals 11 residues. Germline V CDR1 and CDR2: SQVTM, ANQGSEA. The CDR3 sequence: CSTSGNYEQFF. CDR3 coding DNA: TGCAGCACCTCTGGGAATTATGAGCAGTTCTTC.

Concerning this clonotype itself: The junction departs from the called germline gene at one end, perhaps through a read error. The V call is TRBV12-3 or TRBV12-4, the J call TRBJ1-1; 7 nucleotides align to TRBD1. This CDR3 contains 14 residues. CDR3 bases: TGTGCCAGCACCGCCGACAGGGTGAAAACTGAAGCTTTCTTT. This gives the protein CASTADRVKTEAFF.

The rearrangement uses TRBV3-1 and TRBJ1-4; 7 positions agree with TRBD1. Germline CDR1 is LGHDT and CDR2 is YNNKEL (reference sequence). There are 15 residues in the CDR3. The J segment lost 11 bases and the V segment lost 5 bases, leaving 14 bases of the junction unmatched. The CDR3: CASSSPQTGKWKLFF. The CDR3 DNA sequence: TGTGCCAGCAGCAGCCCACAGACAGGGAAATGGAAACTGTTTTTT.

The chain links TRBV14 to TRBJ2-4; D remains ambiguous. There are 13 residues in the CDR3. Trimming pared 0 bases from V and 7 bases from J, leaving 7 bases between. Germline V gene sequence: CDR1 SGHDN, CDR2 FVKESK. CDR3 in amino acids: CASSQDLVNIQYF. DNA for the CDR3: TGTGCCAGCAGCCAAGACCTAGTCAACATTCAGTACTTC. The complete variable domain, with remaining parts taken from reference TRBV14 and TRBJ2-4, reads EAGVTQFPSHSVIEKGQTVTLRCDPISGHDNLYWYRRVMGKEIKFLLHFVKESKQDESGMPNNRFLAERTGGTYSTLKVQPAELEDSGVYFCASSQDLVNIQYFGAGTRLSVL.

There are a few counts of this clonotype. V gene TRBV20-1 combines with J gene TRBJ2-3; 10 positions agree with TRBD1. V dropped 1 base and J dropped 3; count of bases not matched to a gene: 1. The CDR3 is 14 amino acids. Germline CDR1 and CDR2: DFQATT and SNEGSKA (reference sequence). The DNA of the CDR3 is TGCAGTGCTAGAGGGACAGGGGGTACAGATACGCAGTATTTT. It codes for CSARGTGGTDTQYF.

The chain recombines TRBV3-1 with TRBJ1-2, with TRBD1 matching over 9 bases. CDR1 is LGHDT, CDR2 YNNKEL, per germline (reference sequence). Losses at the gene ends were 4 bases for V and 7 bases for J; bases not matched to a gene: 4. This CDR3 region has 13 residues. CDR3 nucleotides: TGTGCCAGCAGCCCGGACAGGGGCGGTGGCTACACCTTC. Protein product: CASSPDRGGGYTF.

The chain links TRBV7-9 to TRBJ2-7, with 7 bases aligning to TRBD1. This CDR3 is 13 amino acids long. In germline, CDR1 is SEHNR, CDR2 FQNEAQ (reference sequence). The ends lost 5 bases at V and 6 bases at J; junction bases unmatched: 7. As DNA, the CDR3 is TGTGCCAGCAGCCGACAGGGTAAAGGCGAGCAGTACTTC. Its protein is CASSRQGKGEQYF.

V gene TRBV3-1 combines with J gene TRBJ2-7; D not certain. Deletions cut 3 bases from V and 5 bases from J, with 11 bases between. Looked up from germline, CDR1 is LGHDT and CDR2 is YNNKEL (reference sequence). The CDR3 loop spans 13 amino acids. CDR3 DNA: TGTGCCAGCAGCCATGACCTCAAGAACGAGCAGTACTTC. This sequence encodes CASSHDLKNEQYF.